This TCR beta chain was profiled in a study of resident and recirculating memory T cells in vitiligo. Confetti depigmentation, marking active vitiligo, was absent in these patients. About this clone: This CDR3 is also generated by other DNA sequences in the sample.

Sequencing used immunoSEQ multiplex PCR; TCRdb keeps in-frame clones, though not all of them. This sample has 60,000 to 80,000 clones; more than 85% occur once, and the top ten carry around 4.6%. The sequence came from a male donor with vitiligo. Input material: blood.

CDR3 loop: CASSLTGISYEQYF. In DNA, the CDR3 is TGTGCCAGCAGTCTCACCGGGATCTCCTACGAGCAGTACTTC. The chain employs TRBV28 and TRBJ2-7; tentatively, D is TRBD2 (5 bases). This CDR3 has 14 amino acids. The germline V and J ends were trimmed by 5 bases and 0 bases, with 11 bases remaining between them. Per the germline V gene, CDR1 is MDHEN and CDR2 is SYDVKM.